This T cell receptor (beta chain) emerged from a study of post-analysis software for immune sequencing data. Findings and caveats of the study: Patients used about 5 TRBV segments, including TRBV5-6, TRBV5-1 and TRBV20-1, more often than controls. There was significantly lower normalized Chao1 diversity in multiple sclerosis patients than in controls.

Unique molecular identifiers had been added to the TCR beta cDNA libraries. TCRdb independently ran MiXCR on the PCR reads; one entry per CDR3 protein. The table has 250,000 to 300,000 distinct CDR3 sequences, approximately 34% seen once; the top ten hold roughly 4.8%. V was clipped by 1 base and J by 11 bases, with 10 bases between them. Germline V gives CDR1 SGHVS, CDR2 FNYEAQ. This CDR3 is built from 12 residues. Concerning this clonotype: Its antigen is as yet unknown.

The sample comprised blood. The V call is TRBV7-6, the J call TRBJ2-3; TRBD2 might be the D (5 bases). This sequence was found in a girl aged 10-17 years with multiple sclerosis. This CDR3 reads CASSLVGEMQYF. The DNA of the CDR3 is TGTGCCAGCAGCTTAGTCGGGGAAATGCAGTATTTT.